This entry concerns a single T cell receptor (beta chain). Under the authors' procedure: The authors estimated nucleated cell counts from reference gene primer amplification. Libraries were prepared by immunoSEQ multiplex PCR; TCRdb keeps only in-frame clonotypes and omits some of them. V and J calls plus clone size are reproduced from that table; the DNA served to infer D and trimming. The top ten hold roughly 4% of the sample, which has roughly 49,000 clones, just over 85% seen once. The data were obtained in a study of blood T cell repertoires in COVID-19. Study overall: The origin of the acute and convalescent COVID-19 samples was the United States, Italy and Spain. PBMCs, B-cell-depleted T cells, or T cells provided the cDNA or gDNA that made up the material.

V gave up 0 bases and J gave up 3 bases; unmatched junction bases: 6. There are 15 residues in the CDR3. Per germline, CDR1 SGDLS and CDR2 YYNGEE. The chain joins TRBV9 to TRBJ2-7; 7 bases are a match to TRBD1. Sequencing was performed on peripheral blood. This TCR was sampled from a man aged 80 or over with active COVID-19. The CDR3 bases are TGTGCCAGCAGCGTAGCTCCAGGGGGTAACTACGAGCAGTACTTC. Its protein is CASSVAPGGNYEQYF. Combining the CDR3 with reference TRBV9 and TRBJ2-7 gives the whole variable domain DSGVTQTPKHLITATGQRVTLRCSPRSGDLSVYWYQQSLDQGLQFLIQYYNGEERAKGNILERFSAQQFPDLHSELNLSSLELGDSALYFCASSVAPGGNYEQYFGPGTRLTVT.